One and the same sample provided the 29 T cell receptor beta chains below, sequenced in a study of human T cells and chemical hapten exposure. Time point described: patch test 1, 2 weeks after DPC sensitization. Sample treatment: therapeutic diphenylcyclopropenone sensitization with weekly scalp DPC. TCRdb independently ran MiXCR on the RACE reads; one entry per CDR3 protein. Of 100,000 or so distinct CDR3 sequences listed, roughly 9.6% are singletons. The source material was whole blood, sampled in connection with sensitization to the hapten diphenylcyclopropenone (DPC). The receptors stem from a woman aged 40 to 50 with alopecia areata. Some clones in this sample may be carry-over from other donors' samples.

V and J are TRBV28 and TRBJ1-3, with a possible D match to TRBD1 (5 bases). V was shortened by 8 bases and J by 3 bases, with 14 bases between the two germline ends. This CDR3 is 14 amino acids long. Germline lookup yields CDR1 MDHEN and CDR2 SYDVKM. This CDR3 reads CASDYPGDGNTIYF. For the CDR3, the DNA is TGTGCCAGCGACTATCCGGGGGATGGAAACACCATATATTTT.

This clonotype was counted only a few times. V and J are TRBV18 and TRBJ1-1, with unresolved D. CDR3 length: 13 residues. Germline CDR1 reads KGHSH; CDR2 reads LQKENI. V gave up 1 base and J gave up 0 bases, with 3 bases separating them. The CDR3 DNA reads TGTGCCAGCTCACCACAGATGAACACTGAAGCTTTCTTT. This sequence encodes CASSPQMNTEAFF.

In this sample, this clonotype turned up many times. The junction differs from germline at one of its ends, possibly a read error. This rearrangement joins TRBV28 to TRBJ2-6, with D possibly being TRBD1 (6 bases). Per the germline V gene, CDR1 is MDHEN and CDR2 is SYDVKM. The CDR3 length is 15 residues. DNA for the CDR3: TGTGCCAGCACCGTGGGGGCCTCTGAGGCCAACGTCCTGACTTTC. Amino acids: CASTVGASEANVLTF.

This clonotype came up a few times. The rearrangement uses TRBV30 and TRBJ1-1; D gene unclear. Trimming took off 0 bases at V and 6 bases at J, with 17 bases between the two ends. CDR1 is GTSNPN and CDR2 is SVGIG in the germline V gene (reference sequence). The CDR3 consists of 15 residues. DNA of the CDR3: TGTGCCTGGAGTGTACCGGCCCCTTTAGAGGCTGAAGCTTTCTTT. It encodes CAWSVPAPLEAEAFF.

At least ten counts were recorded for this clonotype. Here the CDR3 reads CSVQQGWGQFF. The CDR3 region has the DNA TGCAGCGTTCAACAGGGATGGGGGCAGTTCTTC. The rearrangement uses TRBV29-1 and TRBJ2-1; possible D gene TRBD1, 6 bases. Germline V gene data show CDR1 as SQVTM and CDR2 as ANQGSEA. Trimming pared 5 bases from V and 12 bases from J, leaving 14 bases between. The CDR3 covers 11 residues.

This clonotype was counted ten times or more. The chain recombines TRBV29-1 with TRBJ1-2; D remains unclear. V gave up 7 bases and J gave up 0 bases, with 21 bases separating them. Germline V CDR1 and CDR2: SQVTM, ANQGSEA. This CDR3 spans 16 amino acids. CDR3: CSALDGQPSANYGYTF. In DNA form, the CDR3 reads TGCAGCGCTTTGGACGGGCAACCATCAGCTAACTATGGCTACACCTTC.

The J gene is TRBJ2-2, the V gene TRBV7-9, with D possibly matching TRBD1 (5 bases). CDR1 is SEHNR and CDR2 is FQNEAQ in the germline V gene (reference sequence). V dropped 5 bases and J dropped 3 bases, with 7 bases sitting between them. The CDR3 covers 13 residues. In DNA form, the CDR3 reads TGTGCCAGCAGCCCCAGGGACACCGGGGAGCTGTTTTTT. This encodes CASSPRDTGELFF.

This clonotype was seen more than once but under ten times. The chain's CDR3 is CSVDRQGAQTQYF. The CDR3 nucleotides are TGCAGCGTTGACAGACAGGGGGCACAGACCCAGTACTTC. The chain carries TRBV29-1 and TRBJ2-5, with 10 bases matching TRBD1. The CDR3 totals 13 residues. V lost 3 bases to trimming and J lost 6 bases; unmatched junction nucleotides: 4. Per the germline V gene, CDR1 is SQVTM and CDR2 is ANQGSEA.

This clonotype was seen repeatedly, ten times or more. For the CDR3, the DNA is TGTGCCAGCAGTGGCAGGCGGGGGAACACTGAAGCTTTCTTT. Amino acids: CASSGRRGNTEAFF. This rearrangement joins TRBV6-1 to TRBJ1-1, with D hard to call. The germline V gene encodes CDR1 MNHNS and CDR2 SASEGT. The V end was cut by 4 bases, the J end by 1 base, with 10 bases between. The CDR3 has 14 residues.

The V and J genes are TRBV3-1 and TRBJ2-3; 8 bases fit TRBD2. Germline assignment: CDR1 LGHDT and CDR2 YNNKEL (reference sequence). The CDR3 extends over 15 amino acids. V gave up 4 bases and J gave up 6 bases; unmatched junction bases: 9. The CDR3 region has the DNA TGTGCCAGCAGCCTACTAGCGGATATAGGGGATACGCAGTATTTT. Translated, it gives CASSLLADIGDTQYF.

This clonotype came up many times. The chain recombines TRBV6-1 with TRBJ2-5; no definite D call. The length of the CDR3 is 13 residues. Germline V gives CDR1 MNHNS, CDR2 SASEGT. V lost 4 bases and J 5 bases, leaving 11 bases between the germline ends. Here the CDR3 reads CASSAFRPETQYF. The CDR3 coding sequence is TGTGCCAGCAGTGCTTTCCGCCCGGAGACCCAGTACTTC.

This clonotype was seen more than once but under ten times. The chain couples TRBV30 to TRBJ1-2; D gene unclear. V dropped 0 bases and J dropped 2 bases, with 1 base sitting between them. CDR1 GTSNPN and CDR2 SVGIG come from the germline V gene (reference sequence). The CDR3 has 11 amino acids. Here the CDR3 DNA reads TGTGCCTGGAGTGTGAACTATGGCTACACCTTC. The encoded protein is CAWSVNYGYTF.

This clonotype was found a few times. This rearrangement joins TRBV30 to TRBJ1-1; D is unresolved. The V gene lost 4 bases and the J gene lost 4 bases, with 10 bases spanning the gap. This CDR3 comprises 12 residues. Germline CDR1 is GTSNPN and CDR2 is SVGIG (reference sequence). CDR3 nucleotides: TGTGCCTGGACGATAGGGATCACTGAAGCTTTCTTT. Protein: CAWTIGITEAFF.

This rearrangement joins TRBV7-6 to TRBJ2-3; D may correspond to TRBD1 or TRBD2 (6 bases each). The V gene's germline CDR1 is SGHVS and CDR2 FNYEAQ. The CDR3 runs to 14 residues. Deletions cut 5 bases from V and 6 bases from J, with 15 bases between. In DNA form, the CDR3 reads TGTGCCAGCAGCCGACAACGGGGGCGGGATACGCAGTATTTT. Its protein is CASSRQRGRDTQYF.

The rearrangement uses TRBV3-1 and TRBJ1-2, with D perhaps matching TRBD1 (5 bases). This CDR3 has 13 residues. The V end was cut by 4 bases, the J end by 8 bases, with 14 bases between. Germline CDR1 and CDR2: LGHDT and YNNKEL (reference sequence). The CDR3 DNA reads TGTGCCAGCAGCCTTACTTCAGGGCCCGGCTACACCTTC. Translating it yields CASSLTSGPGYTF.

This clonotype has a handful of counts. The genes are TRBV2 and TRBJ2-7, with a possible D match to TRBD1 (5 bases). Germline CDR1 reads SNHLY; CDR2 reads FYNNEI. The length of the CDR3 is 13 residues. Trimming shortened V by 8 bases and J by 0 bases, and 11 bases separated the two germline ends. The CDR3 nucleotides read TGTGCCAGCTTTGGGGCCCCCTCCTACGAGCAGTACTTC. Residues: CASFGAPSYEQYF.

This clonotype was seen repeatedly, ten times or more. The chain joins TRBV29-1 to TRBJ1-1, with D uncertain. Germline V gene sequence: CDR1 SQVTM, CDR2 ANQGSEA. V lost 1 base and J lost 7, with 13 bases in between. This CDR3 has 13 residues. The CDR3 reads CSVEAGPPREAFF. The CDR3 DNA reads as TGCAGCGTTGAAGCAGGCCCACCCCGTGAAGCTTTCTTT.

This chain uses TRBV29-1 with TRBJ2-3, with 7 bases identical to TRBD2. Germline-derived CDR1 and CDR2 are SQVTM and ANQGSEA. This CDR3 contains 13 residues. V gave up 6 bases and J gave up 4 bases; unmatched junction bases: 7. CDR3 residues: CSVRSGNADTQYF. CDR3 DNA sequence: TGCAGCGTCCGAAGCGGGAACGCAGATACGCAGTATTTT.

This clonotype was picked up a small number of times. The chain couples TRBV6-2 or TRBV6-3 to TRBJ2-3; 13 nucleotides agree with TRBD2. The V gene's germline CDR1 is MNHEY and CDR2 SVGEGT. The trim removed 8 bases at V and 0 bases at J, leaving 5 bases unmatched. There are 16 residues in the CDR3. Here the CDR3 DNA reads TGTGCCAGCGGGGGACTAGCGGGGACTAGCACAGATACGCAGTATTTT. The encoded protein is CASGGLAGTSTDTQYF.

This clonotype was counted only a few times. V usage is TRBV3-1 and J usage is TRBJ1-6; D call uncertain. The germline V gene has CDR1 LGHDT and CDR2 YNNKEL (reference sequence). The CDR3 has 14 amino acids. The V and J ends lost 4 bases and 6 bases respectively, with 10 bases between them. This chain's CDR3 is CASSPSPGNSPLHF. DNA for the CDR3: TGTGCCAGCAGCCCAAGCCCGGGTAATTCACCCCTCCACTTT.

This clonotype was counted between two and nine times. This rearrangement joins TRBV6-2 or TRBV6-3 to TRBJ2-3; D is uncertain. The CDR3 has 14 residues. Germline V lookup: CDR1 MNHEY, CDR2 SVGEGT. V was shortened by 0 bases and J by 8 bases, with 12 bases between the two germline ends. As DNA, the CDR3 is TGTGCCAGCAGTTACTCCCCGGGCCCCTCTACGCAGTATTTT. Amino acids: CASSYSPGPSTQYF.

This clonotype was seen only a few times. This chain connects TRBV5-4 to TRBJ2-1; D may be TRBD1 (6 bases). The CDR3 loop spans 13 amino acids. CDR1 is SGHNT and CDR2 is YYREEE in the germline V gene (reference sequence). With 5 bases removed from V and 6 bases from J, the gap between germline ends came to 12 bases. The CDR3 sequence is CASSPGQTNEQFF. CDR3 in DNA: TGTGCCAGCAGTCCCGGACAGACCAATGAGCAGTTCTTC.

The chain employs TRBV29-1 and TRBJ2-7; 7 nucleotides line up with TRBD2. The CDR3 consists of 13 residues. The V gene's germline CDR1 is SQVTM and CDR2 ANQGSEA. The trim removed 6 bases at V and 4 bases at J, leaving 9 bases unmatched. The CDR3 here is CSVEGRGLYEQYF. CDR3 nucleotide sequence: TGCAGCGTGGAGGGGAGGGGCCTTTACGAGCAGTACTTC.

This clonotype occurred many times. The rearrangement links TRBV7-9 to TRBJ2-1, with TRBD1 as a possible D gene (6 bases). Germline V gene data show CDR1 as SEHNR and CDR2 as FQNEAQ (reference sequence). Trimming pared 2 bases from V and 0 bases from J, leaving 8 bases between. This CDR3 has 15 amino acids. The CDR3 sequence: CASSLLGASYNEQFF. As DNA, the CDR3 is TGTGCCAGCAGCTTATTGGGGGCCTCCTACAATGAGCAGTTCTTC.

This clonotype has a count of ten or more. CDR3 sequence (DNA): TGTGCCAGCAGCTCCGTCCCGGGACAGGGGCGGAACACTGAAGCTTTCTTT. Its translation is CASSSVPGQGRNTEAFF. This chain uses TRBV7-8 with TRBJ1-1; TRBD1 matches at 10 bases. The CDR3 consists of 17 residues. CDR1 is SGHVS, CDR2 FQNEAQ, per germline. The junction had 9 bases not matched to a gene; V was cut back by 4 bases and J by 1 base.

The chain links TRBV7-8 to TRBJ2-3, with TRBD2 matching over 7 bases. V shed 0 bases, J shed 3 bases, and the junction held 18 bases outside the gene matches. The CDR3 covers 20 residues. Germline V gene sequence: CDR1 SGHVS, CDR2 FQNEAQ. The CDR3 here is CASSLAKAAGATTGTDTQYF. Written as DNA, the CDR3 is TGTGCCAGCAGCTTAGCGAAGGCTGCGGGAGCCACGACGGGGACAGATACGCAGTATTTT.

The rearrangement uses TRBV15 and TRBJ1-5; D is possibly TRBD1 (6 bases). The CDR3 consists of 14 residues. V dropped 3 bases and J dropped 6 bases, with 12 bases sitting between them. Germline assignment: CDR1 LNHNV and CDR2 YYDKDF (reference sequence). Here the CDR3 DNA reads TGTGCCACCAGCAGTACAGGGAGATCTCAGCCCCAGCATTTT. It is translated as CATSSTGRSQPQHF.

This clonotype was observed at least ten times. V is TRBV7-9 and J is TRBJ1-5; 9 bases line up with TRBD1. The V segment lost 6 bases and the J segment 5 bases; nucleotides outside the gene matches: 8. This CDR3 is 15 amino acids long. CDR1 is SEHNR and CDR2 is FQNEAQ in the germline V gene (reference sequence). The CDR3 protein is CASSRTGTGHQPQHF. The CDR3 coding sequence is TGTGCCAGCAGTCGAACCGGGACAGGGCATCAGCCCCAGCATTTT.

A few counts support this clonotype. The genes are TRBV12-3 or TRBV12-4 and TRBJ1-1; D call uncertain. This CDR3 is built from 12 residues. V gave up 5 bases and J gave up 9 bases, with 13 bases separating them. In DNA form, the CDR3 reads TGTGCCAGCAGTCTGGCAGCAACCCAAGCTTTCTTT. Its protein is CASSLAATQAFF.